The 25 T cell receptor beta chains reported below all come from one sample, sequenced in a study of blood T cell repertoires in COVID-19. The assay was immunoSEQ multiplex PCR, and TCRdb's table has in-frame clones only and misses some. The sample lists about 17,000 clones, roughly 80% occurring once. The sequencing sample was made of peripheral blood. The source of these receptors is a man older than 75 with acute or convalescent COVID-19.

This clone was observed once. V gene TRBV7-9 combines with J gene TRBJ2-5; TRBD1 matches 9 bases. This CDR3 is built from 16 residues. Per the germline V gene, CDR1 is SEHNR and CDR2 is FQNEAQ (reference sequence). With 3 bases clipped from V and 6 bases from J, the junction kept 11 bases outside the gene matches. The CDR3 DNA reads TGTGCCAGCAGCTTTGGGACAGGGAGGTCGCTGCAGACCCAGTACTTC. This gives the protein CASSFGTGRSLQTQYF. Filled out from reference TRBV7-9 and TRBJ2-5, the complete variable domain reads DTGVSQNPRHKITKRGQNVTFRCDPISEHNRLYWYRQTLGQGPEFLTYFQNEAQLEKSRLLSDRFSAERPKGSFSTLEIQRTEQGDSAMYLCASSFGTGRSLQTQYFGPGTRLLVL.

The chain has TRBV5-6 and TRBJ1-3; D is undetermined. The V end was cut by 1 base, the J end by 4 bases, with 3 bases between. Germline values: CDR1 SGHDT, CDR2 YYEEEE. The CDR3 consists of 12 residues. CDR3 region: CASSLPGNTIYF. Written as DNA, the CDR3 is TGTGCCAGCAGCTTGCCGGGAAACACCATATATTTT.

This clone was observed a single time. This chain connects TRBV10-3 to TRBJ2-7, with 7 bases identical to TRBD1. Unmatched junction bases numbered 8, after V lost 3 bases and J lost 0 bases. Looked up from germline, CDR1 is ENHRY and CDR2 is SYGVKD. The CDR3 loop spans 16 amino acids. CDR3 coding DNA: TGTGCCATCAGTGACACAGGGGTTGGAAGCTCCTACGAGCAGTACTTC. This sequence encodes CAISDTGVGSSYEQYF.

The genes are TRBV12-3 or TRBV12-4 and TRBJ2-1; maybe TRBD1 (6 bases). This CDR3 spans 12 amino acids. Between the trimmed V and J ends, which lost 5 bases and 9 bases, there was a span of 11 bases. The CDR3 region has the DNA TGTGCCAGCAGTCGAGGACAGAGTGAGCAGTTCTTC. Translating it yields CASSRGQSEQFF.

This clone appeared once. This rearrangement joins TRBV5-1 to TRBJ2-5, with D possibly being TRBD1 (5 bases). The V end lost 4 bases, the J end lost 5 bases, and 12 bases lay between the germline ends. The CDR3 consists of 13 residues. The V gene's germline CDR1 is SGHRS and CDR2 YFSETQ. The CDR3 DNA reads TGCGCCAGCAGCGTAGGGGCACGGGAGACCCAGTACTTC. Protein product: CASSVGARETQYF. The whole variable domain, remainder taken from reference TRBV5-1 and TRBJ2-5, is KAGVTQTPRYLIKTRGQQVTLSCSPISGHRSVSWYQQTPGQGLQFLFEYFSETQRNKGNFPGRFSGRQFSNSRSEMNVSTLELGDSALYLCASSVGARETQYFGPGTRLLVL.

The CDR3 coding sequence is TGTGCCAGCAGCCCCTCCCCCCCTGGAAACACCATATATTTT. Protein sequence: CASSPSPPGNTIYF. This rearrangement joins TRBV7-2 to TRBJ1-3; D call uncertain. CDR1 is SGHTA and CDR2 is FQGNSA in the germline V gene. The CDR3 is 14 amino acids. The V end was cut by 5 bases, the J end by 2 bases, with 10 bases between.

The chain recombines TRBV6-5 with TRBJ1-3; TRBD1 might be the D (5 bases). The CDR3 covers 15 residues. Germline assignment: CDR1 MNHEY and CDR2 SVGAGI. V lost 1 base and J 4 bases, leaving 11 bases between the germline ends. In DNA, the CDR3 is TGTGCCAGCAGTTACTTAGGGAGGACAGGAAACACCATATATTTT. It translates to CASSYLGRTGNTIYF.

CDR3 coding DNA: TGCGCCAGCAGCTCGCTAATCGGGGGAGGGACTGAAGCTTTCTTT. As protein: CASSSLIGGGTEAFF. This chain joins TRBV5-1 and TRBJ1-1; a weak D match, TRBD1 (5 bases). Germline V lookup: CDR1 SGHRS, CDR2 YFSETQ. CDR3 length: 15 amino acids. Trimming stripped 3 bases from V and 5 bases from J, with 17 bases between.

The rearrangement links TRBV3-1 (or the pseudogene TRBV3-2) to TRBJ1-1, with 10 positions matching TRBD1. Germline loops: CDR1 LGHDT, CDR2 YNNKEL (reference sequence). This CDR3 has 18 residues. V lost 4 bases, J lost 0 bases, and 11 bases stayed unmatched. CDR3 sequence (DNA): TGTGCCAGCAGCCGGACGCCGGGACAGGGGAAGATGAACACTGAAGCTTTCTTT. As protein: CASSRTPGQGKMNTEAFF.

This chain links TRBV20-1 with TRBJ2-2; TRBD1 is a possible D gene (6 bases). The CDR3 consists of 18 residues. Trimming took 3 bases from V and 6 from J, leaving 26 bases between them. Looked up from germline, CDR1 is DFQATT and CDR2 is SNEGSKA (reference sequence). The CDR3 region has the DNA TGCAGTGCTAGTGTAGTCGGGCAGGTAAAAAAGGGGGCCGGGGAGCTGTTTTTT. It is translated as CSASVVGQVKKGAGELFF.

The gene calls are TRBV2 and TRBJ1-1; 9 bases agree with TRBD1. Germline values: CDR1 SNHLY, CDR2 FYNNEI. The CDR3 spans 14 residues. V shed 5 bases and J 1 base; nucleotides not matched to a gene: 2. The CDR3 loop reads CASSKGQGNTEAFF. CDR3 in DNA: TGTGCCAGCAGTAAGGGACAGGGGAACACTGAAGCTTTCTTT. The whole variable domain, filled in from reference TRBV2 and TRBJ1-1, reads EPEVTQTPSHQVTQMGQEVILRCVPISNHLYFYWYRQILGQKVEFLVSFYNNEISEKSEIFDDQFSVERPDGSNFTLKIRSTKLEDSAMYFCASSKGQGNTEAFFGQGTRLTVV.

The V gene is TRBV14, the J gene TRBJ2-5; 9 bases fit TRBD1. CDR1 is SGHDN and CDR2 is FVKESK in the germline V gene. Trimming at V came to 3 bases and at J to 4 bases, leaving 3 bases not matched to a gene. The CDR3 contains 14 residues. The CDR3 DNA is TGTGCCAGCAGCCAGAACAGGGGGCGAGAGACCCAGTACTTC. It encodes CASSQNRGRETQYF.

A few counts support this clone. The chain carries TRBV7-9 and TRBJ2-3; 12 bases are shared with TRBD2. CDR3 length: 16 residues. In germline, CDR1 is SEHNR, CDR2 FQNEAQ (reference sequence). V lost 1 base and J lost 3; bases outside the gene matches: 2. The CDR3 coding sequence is TGTGCCAGCAGCTTAGTGGGGACTAGCGGGACAGATACGCAGTATTTT. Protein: CASSLVGTSGTDTQYF.

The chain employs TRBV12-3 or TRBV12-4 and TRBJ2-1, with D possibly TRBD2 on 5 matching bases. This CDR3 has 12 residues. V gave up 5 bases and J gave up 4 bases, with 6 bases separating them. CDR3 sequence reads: CASSEGYNEQFF. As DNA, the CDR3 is TGTGCCAGCAGTGAGGGATACAATGAGCAGTTCTTC.

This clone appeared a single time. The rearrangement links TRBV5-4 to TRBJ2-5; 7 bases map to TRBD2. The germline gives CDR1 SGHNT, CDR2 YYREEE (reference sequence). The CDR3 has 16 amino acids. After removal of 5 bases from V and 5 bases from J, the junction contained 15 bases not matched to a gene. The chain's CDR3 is CASRREAGSAGETQYF. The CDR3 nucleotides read TGTGCCAGCAGACGGGAGGCAGGGTCGGCGGGCGAGACCCAGTACTTC.

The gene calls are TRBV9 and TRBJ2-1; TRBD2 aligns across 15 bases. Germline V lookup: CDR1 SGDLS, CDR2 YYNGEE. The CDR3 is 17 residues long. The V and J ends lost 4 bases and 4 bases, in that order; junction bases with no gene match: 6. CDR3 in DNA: TGTGCCAGCAGCTTCGGACTAGCGGGGGGGACGTACAATGAGCAGTTCTTC. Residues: CASSFGLAGGTYNEQFF.

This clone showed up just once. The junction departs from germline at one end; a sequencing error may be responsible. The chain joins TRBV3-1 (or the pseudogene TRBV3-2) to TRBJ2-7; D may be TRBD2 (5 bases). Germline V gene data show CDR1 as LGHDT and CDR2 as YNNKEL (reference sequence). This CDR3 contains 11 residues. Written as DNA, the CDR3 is TGTGCCAGCAGCCAAGACCGGCGGGTGGTCTTC. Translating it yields CASSQDRRVVF.

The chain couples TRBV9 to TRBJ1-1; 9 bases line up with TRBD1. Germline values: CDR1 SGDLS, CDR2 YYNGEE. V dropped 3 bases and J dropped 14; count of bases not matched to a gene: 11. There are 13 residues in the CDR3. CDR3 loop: CASSEGTGSMAFF. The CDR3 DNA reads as TGTGCCAGCAGCGAAGGGACAGGGAGCATGGCCTTCTTT.

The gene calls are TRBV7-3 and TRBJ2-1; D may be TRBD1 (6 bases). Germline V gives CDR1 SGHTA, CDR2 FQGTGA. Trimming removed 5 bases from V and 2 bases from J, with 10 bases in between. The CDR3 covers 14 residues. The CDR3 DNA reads TGTGCCAGCAGCCTCCAGGGGACCTACAATGAGCAGTTCTTC. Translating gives CASSLQGTYNEQFF.

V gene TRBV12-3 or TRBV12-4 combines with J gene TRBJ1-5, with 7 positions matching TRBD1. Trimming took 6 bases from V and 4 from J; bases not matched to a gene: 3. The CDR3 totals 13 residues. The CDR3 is CASSRGQNQPQHF. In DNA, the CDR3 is TGTGCCAGCAGCCGGGGACAGAATCAGCCCCAGCATTTT.

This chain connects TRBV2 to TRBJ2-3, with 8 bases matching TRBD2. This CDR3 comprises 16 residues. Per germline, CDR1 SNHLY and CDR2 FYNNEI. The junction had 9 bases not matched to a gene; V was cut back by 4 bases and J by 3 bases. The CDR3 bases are TGTGCCAGCAGTGTTCCCGGGGGGGGAGGGACAGATACGCAGTATTTT. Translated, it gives CASSVPGGGGTDTQYF. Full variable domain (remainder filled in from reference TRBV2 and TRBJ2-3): EPEVTQTPSHQVTQMGQEVILRCVPISNHLYFYWYRQILGQKVEFLVSFYNNEISEKSEIFDDQFSVERPDGSNFTLKIRSTKLEDSAMYFCASSVPGGGGTDTQYFGPGTRLTVL.

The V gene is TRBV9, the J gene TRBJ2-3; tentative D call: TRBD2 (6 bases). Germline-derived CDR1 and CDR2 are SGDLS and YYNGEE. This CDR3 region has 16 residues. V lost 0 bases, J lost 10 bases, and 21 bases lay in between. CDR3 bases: TGTGCCAGCAGCGTAGTTGCGGGGTTCCCGCCTGGGGCGCAGTATTTT. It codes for CASSVVAGFPPGAQYF.

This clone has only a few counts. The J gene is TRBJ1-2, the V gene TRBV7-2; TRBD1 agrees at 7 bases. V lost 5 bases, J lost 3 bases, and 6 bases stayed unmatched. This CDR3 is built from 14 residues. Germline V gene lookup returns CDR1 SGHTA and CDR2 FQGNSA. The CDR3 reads CASSGGQTDYGYTF. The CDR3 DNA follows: TGTGCCAGCAGCGGGGGACAGACGGACTATGGCTACACCTTC.

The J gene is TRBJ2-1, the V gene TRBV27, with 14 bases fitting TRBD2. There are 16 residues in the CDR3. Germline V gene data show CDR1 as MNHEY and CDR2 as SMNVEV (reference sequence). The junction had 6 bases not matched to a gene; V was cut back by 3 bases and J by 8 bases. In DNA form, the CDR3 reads TGTGCCAGCAGTTTCGAGACTAGCGGGGGGGCCGATGAGCAGTTCTTC. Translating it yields CASSFETSGGADEQFF.

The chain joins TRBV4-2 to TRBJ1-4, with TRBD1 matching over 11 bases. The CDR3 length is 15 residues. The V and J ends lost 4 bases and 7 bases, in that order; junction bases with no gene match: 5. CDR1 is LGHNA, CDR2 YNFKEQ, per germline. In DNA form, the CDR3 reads TGTGCCAGCAGCCTATGGACAGGGGGCAGTGAAAAACTGTTTTTT. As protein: CASSLWTGGSEKLFF.